The 10 T cell receptor beta chains reported below all come from one sample, sequenced in a study of blood T cell repertoires in COVID-19. The method was immunoSEQ multiplex PCR; TCRdb's version includes in-frame clones alone and lacks a portion of them. The sample records under 200,000 clones, 80% to 90% being singletons. The sample taken for sequencing was peripheral blood. Receptors originate from a woman in her seventies with COVID-19, enrolled during active disease.

The chain couples TRBV7-6 to TRBJ2-1; a possible D gene is TRBD2 (6 bases). The CDR3 has 15 amino acids. Germline V gives CDR1 SGHVS, CDR2 FNYEAQ. V was trimmed by 5 bases and J by 7 bases, leaving 18 bases between them. In nucleotides, the CDR3 is TGTGCCAGCAGCCTCACGGAGGGGAAGGGTAATGAGCAGTTCTTC. Its protein product is CASSLTEGKGNEQFF.

The rearrangement joins TRBV5-1 to TRBJ2-7; no clear D. CDR1 is SGHRS, CDR2 YFSETQ, per germline. Trimming took 0 bases from V and 3 from J, leaving 10 bases between them. The CDR3 runs to 14 residues. CDR3 nucleotides: TGCGCCAGCAGCTTGGCTCCCCCGGGCTACGAGCAGTACTTC. This gives the protein CASSLAPPGYEQYF.

The chain couples TRBV11-3 to TRBJ2-1, with 9 bases matching TRBD2. Trimming took 1 base from V and 10 from J; bases not matched to a gene: 8. CDR3 length: 15 residues. CDR1 SGHNT and CDR2 YENEEA come from the germline V gene. The CDR3 here is CASSLAGGGASEQFF. CDR3 DNA: TGTGCCAGCAGCTTAGCTGGCGGGGGGGCATCCGAGCAGTTCTTC.

The rearrangement joins TRBV2 to TRBJ2-3; 11 bases map to TRBD1. Germline-derived CDR1 and CDR2 are SNHLY and FYNNEI. J gave up 4 bases and V 5 bases, and 11 bases lay outside the gene matches. The CDR3 is 17 amino acids. The CDR3 loop reads CASSPQGTGGQADTQYF. CDR3 bases: TGTGCCAGCAGTCCCCAGGGGACAGGGGGGCAGGCAGATACGCAGTATTTT.

A few counts support this clone. This rearrangement joins TRBV29-1 to TRBJ1-1; unclear D gene. The ends were cut back, 4 bases at V and 5 bases at J, with 11 bases in the middle. Germline-derived CDR1 and CDR2 are SQVTM and ANQGSEA. The CDR3 sequence is 12 residues long. The CDR3 is CSVALGDTEAFF. The CDR3 DNA is TGCAGCGTTGCTCTCGGGGATACTGAAGCTTTCTTT.

V is TRBV2 and J is TRBJ2-5; 7 nucleotides align to TRBD2. Germline CDR1 SNHLY, CDR2 FYNNEI. The CDR3 sequence is 13 residues long. The V and J ends lost 4 bases and 1 base, in that order; junction bases with no gene match: 0. The CDR3 loop reads CASSGGGQETQYF. The CDR3 nucleotides are TGTGCCAGCAGTGGGGGGGGCCAAGAGACCCAGTACTTC.

The rearrangement links TRBV4-1 to TRBJ2-1; 13 nucleotides line up with TRBD2. The V segment lost 1 base and the J segment 4 bases; nucleotides outside the gene matches: 7. Germline assignment: CDR1 MGHRA and CDR2 YSYEKL. There are 18 residues in the CDR3. Here the CDR3 DNA reads TGCGCCAGCAGCCAAGTAGATATGGGACTAGCGGGGTACAATGAGCAGTTCTTC. Its protein product is CASSQVDMGLAGYNEQFF.

CDR3 amino acids: CASSLGSREKLFF. CDR3 nucleotide sequence: TGTGCCAGCAGTTTAGGGTCCAGGGAAAAACTGTTTTTT. This chain joins TRBV28 and TRBJ1-4; D not resolved. Trimming shortened V by 2 bases and J by 8 bases, and 9 bases separated the two germline ends. Per germline, CDR1 MDHEN and CDR2 SYDVKM. CDR3 length: 13 amino acids.

V and J are TRBV5-1 and TRBJ2-7; tentative D call: TRBD1 (6 bases). The V gene lost 5 bases and the J gene lost 2 bases, with 20 bases spanning the gap. From germline, CDR1 is SGHRS and CDR2 YFSETQ. The CDR3 sequence is 16 residues long. The CDR3 reads CASRSHRDRTAYEQYF. The CDR3 DNA follows: TGCGCCAGCAGAAGCCACCGGGATAGGACAGCCTACGAGCAGTACTTC.

The rearrangement joins TRBV6-6 to TRBJ2-7, with D tentatively TRBD1 (6 bases). V lost 8 bases and J lost 0, with 20 bases in between. CDR3 length equals 16 residues. CDR1 and CDR2 from the germline V gene are MNHNY and SVGAGI (reference sequence). CDR3 amino acids: CASLGWTEKSSYEQYF. Written as DNA, the CDR3 is TGTGCCAGCCTTGGTTGGACAGAAAAGAGCTCCTACGAGCAGTACTTC.